This T cell receptor beta chain was captured in a study of cytomegalovirus exposure and HLA in healthy donors. Study-level points and caveats: Clonal expansion, a later analysis showed, was greater in HLA-associated TCR beta chains than in equally common others.

As concerns this clone: As yet, its antigen is unknown.

The PCR ran on 60 Vbeta and 13 Jbeta primers. This table comes from immunoSEQ multiplex PCR, and its TCRdb copy is limited to in-frame clones, with some not included. The sample gives roughly 90,000 clones, about 87% of which show up once; 2.3% is in the top ten. Nominally healthy donors were sampled, though unrecorded immune exposures were likely. CDR3 size: 13 residues. J was trimmed by 13 bases and V by 4 bases; bases with no gene match: 9. Germline values: CDR1 SGHRS, CDR2 YFSETQ. The sequence came from a man between 18 and 29 years old in good health and CMV-seronegative. The chain combines TRBV5-1 with TRBJ1-4; 8 bases agree with TRBD1. The sample was PBMCs. In DNA form, the CDR3 reads TGCGCCAGCAGCCTGGCATTAGGACAGGGACTGTTTTTT. Encoded protein: CASSLALGQGLFF.